The 29 T cell receptor beta chains below were found in one sample sequenced in a study of cytomegalovirus exposure and HLA in healthy donors. PCR employed 60 Vbeta and 13 Jbeta primers. Using immunoSEQ multiplex PCR, the repertoire was profiled, and TCRdb retains in-frame clones only, with some absent. The sample holds under 150,000 clones, about 77% seen once. Sequencing used PBMCs. The receptors come from a woman aged 25-40 years in good health and CMV-seropositive.

This clone was observed once. The chain combines TRBV7-9 with TRBJ1-3, with D perhaps matching TRBD1 (6 bases). Germline assignment: CDR1 SEHNR and CDR2 FQNEAQ (reference sequence). Trimming shortened V by 4 bases and J by 6 bases, and 25 bases separated the two germline ends. The CDR3 is 18 amino acids. CDR3 nucleotide sequence: TGTGCCAGCAGCTCATCAGACCTCGGGGGGGCGCGTCTAAACACCATATATTTT. This encodes CASSSSDLGGARLNTIYF.

The rearrangement joins TRBV5-1 to TRBJ2-2, with D unresolved. The CDR3 length is 13 residues. Germline CDR1 reads SGHRS; CDR2 reads YFSETQ. V lost 1 base, J lost 5 bases, and 6 bases lay in between. CDR3 in DNA: TGCGCCAGCAGCTTGTTTATGACCGGGGAGCTGTTTTTT. It encodes CASSLFMTGELFF.

V gene TRBV19 combines with J gene TRBJ1-1; 7 bases map to TRBD1. This CDR3 comprises 15 residues. Germline lookup yields CDR1 LNHDA and CDR2 SQIVND (reference sequence). The J segment lost 3 bases and the V segment lost 4 bases, leaving 8 bases of the junction unmatched. CDR3 loop: CASSKPTGSHTEAFF. The CDR3 DNA follows: TGTGCCAGTAGTAAACCGACAGGGTCCCACACTGAAGCTTTCTTT.

This sequence joins TRBV5-1 and TRBJ2-3, with D tentatively TRBD2 (6 bases). Germline lookup yields CDR1 SGHRS and CDR2 YFSETQ. V was cut by 0 bases and J by 0 bases, with 14 bases left in between. The CDR3 consists of 17 residues. DNA of the CDR3: TGCGCCAGCAGCTTGGGGGAGTGGAGGGCTAGCACAGATACGCAGTATTTT. Translating gives CASSLGEWRASTDTQYF.

This chain uses TRBV5-1 with TRBJ2-1, with 10 bases fitting TRBD1. The CDR3 is 16 residues long. Trimming at V came to 0 bases and at J to 6 bases, leaving 6 bases not matched to a gene. Looked up from germline, CDR1 is SGHRS and CDR2 is YFSETQ. The DNA of the CDR3 is TGCGCCAGCAGCTTGGTAGCGACAGGGGGCATCAATGAGCAGTTCTTC. Amino acids: CASSLVATGGINEQFF.

The rearrangement joins TRBV7-2 to TRBJ1-2; unclear D gene. CDR1 is SGHTA, CDR2 FQGNSA, per germline. This CDR3 is built from 14 residues. Trimming removed 5 bases from V and 0 bases from J, with 10 bases in between. The CDR3: CASSQSHTNYGYTF. The CDR3 bases are TGTGCCAGCAGCCAATCCCACACTAACTATGGCTACACCTTC.

The sample holds a few counts of this clone. The chain is built from TRBV9 and TRBJ2-3; tentatively, D is TRBD2 (6 bases). CDR3 length: 14 amino acids. Trimming left V 1 base short and J 5 bases short, with 11 bases between. Per germline, CDR1 SGDLS and CDR2 YYNGEE. CDR3 bases: TGTGCCAGCAGCGTACCGGGGGTCATAGATACGCAGTATTTT. Protein product: CASSVPGVIDTQYF.

The J gene is TRBJ2-1, the V gene TRBV19; TRBD2 is a possible D gene (6 bases). CDR1 and CDR2 (germline): LNHDA, SQIVND (reference sequence). Between the trimmed V and J ends, which lost 1 base and 4 bases, there was a span of 14 bases. The CDR3 has 16 residues. The CDR3 region is CASSIVGGSLYNEQFF. The CDR3 nucleotides are TGTGCCAGTAGTATAGTCGGAGGGTCACTATACAATGAGCAGTTCTTC.

The rearrangement links TRBV2 to TRBJ2-5, with no clear D. From germline, CDR1 is SNHLY and CDR2 FYNNEI. The CDR3 is 14 amino acids. Trimming shortened V by 7 bases and J by 2 bases, and 14 bases separated the two germline ends. CDR3 loop: CASKRGVNQETQYF. In DNA, the CDR3 is TGTGCCAGCAAACGAGGAGTAAATCAAGAGACCCAGTACTTC. Based on the CDR3 plus reference TRBV2 and TRBJ2-5, the full variable domain is EPEVTQTPSHQVTQMGQEVILRCVPISNHLYFYWYRQILGQKVEFLVSFYNNEISEKSEIFDDQFSVERPDGSNFTLKIRSTKLEDSAMYFCASKRGVNQETQYFGPGTRLLVL.

The rearrangement joins TRBV18 to TRBJ2-7; D uncertain. Trimming pared 6 bases from V and 5 bases from J, leaving 11 bases between. CDR1 KGHSH and CDR2 LQKENI come from the germline V gene. CDR3 length: 12 residues. CDR3 residues: CASSFQDNEQYF. CDR3 bases: TGTGCCAGCTCGTTCCAAGACAACGAGCAGTACTTC.

V is TRBV7-6 and J is TRBJ2-7; 7 bases fit TRBD1. With V trimmed by 5 bases and J by 4 bases, 11 bases remained unmatched. The CDR3 runs 15 residues. CDR1 and CDR2 (germline): SGHVS, FNYEAQ. CDR3: CASSPIPGQSYEQYF. The DNA of the CDR3 is TGTGCCAGCAGCCCCATCCCGGGACAGAGTTACGAGCAGTACTTC.

The chain is built from TRBV4-2 and TRBJ2-1; 11 nucleotides align to TRBD2. Trimming took 0 bases from V and 3 from J; bases not matched to a gene: 1. Germline CDR1 and CDR2: LGHNA and YNFKEQ. This CDR3 has 16 amino acids. The CDR3 reads CASSQEGLADYNEQFF. In nucleotides, the CDR3 is TGTGCCAGCAGCCAAGAGGGACTAGCGGACTACAATGAGCAGTTCTTC.

This sequence joins TRBV13 and TRBJ2-1; 9 nucleotides align to TRBD2. The CDR3 runs 17 residues. Germline CDR1 is PRHDT and CDR2 is FYEKMQ (reference sequence). The V gene end was trimmed by 2 bases and the J gene end by 7 bases; junction bases not matched to a gene: 12. The CDR3 sequence is CASSLNSWAGGFNEQFF. The CDR3 DNA is TGTGCCAGCAGCTTAAATTCGTGGGCGGGAGGGTTTAATGAGCAGTTCTTC.

Comments on this clone: Compared with germline, one end of the junction differs, possibly owing to a read error. The genes are TRBV11-2 and TRBJ1-1, with D perhaps matching TRBD1 (6 bases). CDR3 length: 14 residues. Germline V CDR1 and CDR2: SGHAT, FQNNGV. CDR3 sequence (DNA): TGTACCAGCGCTCCCTCGGCAGGGGACACTGAAGCTTTCTTT. Translating it yields CTSAPSAGDTEAFF.

The V call is TRBV5-6, the J call TRBJ2-5, with 7 bases lining up with TRBD1. The J call may not be correct, given that the DNA end is closer to TRBJ2-7. Germline V gene lookup returns CDR1 SGHDT and CDR2 YYEEEE. The CDR3 totals 12 residues. CDR3 protein: CASSRQGYEQYF. The CDR3 DNA follows: TGTGCCAGCAGCCGACAGGGTTACGAGCAGTACTTC.

The J gene is TRBJ2-7, the V gene TRBV11-2, with 7 bases aligning to TRBD2. The V segment lost 5 bases and the J segment 5 bases; nucleotides outside the gene matches: 0. The CDR3 contains 11 residues. The V gene's germline CDR1 is SGHAT and CDR2 FQNNGV. As DNA, the CDR3 is TGTGCCAGCAGCCGGGGGGACGAGCAGTACTTC. Its protein product is CASSRGDEQYF.

A remark on this clone: Relative to the germline gene, one junction end is altered; a read error may explain this. This sequence joins TRBV7-7 and TRBJ2-2; 9 bases line up with TRBD2. Germline lookup yields CDR1 SSHAT and CDR2 FNYEAQ (reference sequence). The CDR3 is made up of 15 amino acids. The CDR3 here is CASSRLAVNTGELFF. CDR3 bases: TGTGCTAGCAGCCGACTAGCGGTGAACACCGGGGAGCTGTTTTTT.

This chain joins TRBV7-9 and TRBJ2-3; tentatively, D is TRBD1 (5 bases). The CDR3 consists of 16 residues. Germline V CDR1 and CDR2: SEHNR, FQNEAQ (reference sequence). V gave up 2 bases and J gave up 0 bases, with 12 bases separating them. CDR3 bases: TGTGCCAGCAGCTTAATAATAGGGGCCAGCACAGATACGCAGTATTTT. It specifies CASSLIIGASTDTQYF. Full variable domain (outside the CDR3, taken from reference TRBV7-9 and TRBJ2-3): DTGVSQNPRHKITKRGQNVTFRCDPISEHNRLYWYRQTLGQGPEFLTYFQNEAQLEKSRLLSDRFSAERPKGSFSTLEIQRTEQGDSAMYLCASSLIIGASTDTQYFGPGTRLTVL.

The chain uses TRBV15 and TRBJ1-1, with D tentatively TRBD1 (5 bases). Looked up from germline, CDR1 is LNHNV and CDR2 is YYDKDF (reference sequence). The CDR3 consists of 16 residues. V lost 1 base and J 0 bases, leaving 12 bases between the germline ends. The CDR3 is CATSRAPADMNTEAFF. In DNA, the CDR3 is TGTGCCACCAGCAGAGCCCCCGCGGACATGAACACTGAAGCTTTCTTT.

The chain carries TRBV5-6 and TRBJ1-2, with TRBD1 as a possible D gene (5 bases). Per the germline V gene, CDR1 is SGHDT and CDR2 is YYEEEE. V lost 1 base and J lost 4, with 11 bases in between. The length of the CDR3 is 14 residues. The CDR3 sequence: CASSLWRDVYGYTF. In nucleotides, the CDR3 is TGTGCCAGCAGCTTGTGGCGGGACGTCTATGGCTACACCTTC.

The CDR3 protein is CASSLGPDQPQHF. CDR3 in DNA: TGTGCCAGCAGCTTAGGGCCTGATCAGCCCCAGCATTTT. V is TRBV11-2 and J is TRBJ1-5; no firm D call. Per germline, CDR1 SGHAT and CDR2 FQNNGV. With 1 base removed from V and 5 bases from J, the gap between germline ends came to 6 bases. This CDR3 has 13 amino acids.

The rearrangement uses TRBV27 and TRBJ1-5, with 10 bases that match TRBD1. V trimming: 8 bases; J trimming: 6 bases; junction bases outside the gene matches: 4. The germline gives CDR1 MNHEY, CDR2 SMNVEV (reference sequence). This CDR3 contains 13 residues. CDR3 DNA sequence: TGTGCCAGCGCAGGGGACAGGGGTCAGCCCCAGCATTTT. Translation gives CASAGDRGQPQHF.

V gene TRBV5-1 combines with J gene TRBJ1-3; no clear D gene. Trimming left V 0 bases short and J 0 bases short, with 10 bases between. The germline CDR1 and CDR2 sequences are SGHRS and YFSETQ. CDR3 length: 16 amino acids. CDR3 sequence: CASSLDFQNSGNTIYF. CDR3 nucleotides: TGCGCCAGCAGCTTGGATTTCCAGAACTCTGGAAACACCATATATTTT. Full variable domain (outside the CDR3, taken from reference TRBV5-1 and TRBJ1-3): KAGVTQTPRYLIKTRGQQVTLSCSPISGHRSVSWYQQTPGQGLQFLFEYFSETQRNKGNFPGRFSGRQFSNSRSEMNVSTLELGDSALYLCASSLDFQNSGNTIYFGEGSWLTVV.

The genes are TRBV29-1 and TRBJ2-7; 7 bases map to TRBD1. The CDR3 runs 12 residues. Germline lookup yields CDR1 SQVTM and CDR2 ANQGSEA. V shed 7 bases and J 6 bases; nucleotides not matched to a gene: 9. The CDR3 loop is CSALRGLGEQYF. The CDR3 DNA is TGCAGCGCTTTGAGGGGGCTAGGCGAGCAGTACTTC.

The rearrangement joins TRBV9 to TRBJ1-3; D uncertain. Germline V lookup: CDR1 SGDLS, CDR2 YYNGEE. There are 14 residues in the CDR3. V lost 0 bases and J 1 base, leaving 5 bases between the germline ends. The CDR3 DNA reads as TGTGCCAGCAGCGTAGCAGATTCTGGAAACACCATATATTTT. Translated: CASSVADSGNTIYF.

This clone was detected only a few times. This chain connects TRBV5-1 to TRBJ1-4, with 12 bases identical to TRBD1. The CDR3 totals 15 residues. Unmatched junction bases numbered 1, after V lost 2 bases and J lost 5 bases. The V gene's germline CDR1 is SGHRS and CDR2 YFSETQ. The CDR3 region has the DNA TGCGCCAGCAGCTTAGGGACAGGGGGCAATGAAAAACTGTTTTTT. It translates to CASSLGTGGNEKLFF.

The rearrangement joins TRBV5-1 to TRBJ2-5, with D perhaps TRBD2 (5 bases). V shed 9 bases and J shed 5 bases, with 20 bases lying between them. The CDR3 is 14 amino acids. CDR1 is SGHRS, CDR2 YFSETQ, per germline. This chain's CDR3 is CANRLGKLHETQYF. Written as DNA, the CDR3 is TGCGCCAACCGGCTCGGGAAGCTTCACGAGACCCAGTACTTC.

The CDR3 nucleotides read TGTGCCAGCAGCGTAGAACTAGCGGGAGTACATACGCAGTATTTT. Translating gives CASSVELAGVHTQYF. The rearrangement uses TRBV9 and TRBJ2-3; 11 bases match TRBD2. CDR1 is SGDLS and CDR2 is YYNGEE in the germline V gene. The trim removed 0 bases at V and 7 bases at J, leaving 4 bases unmatched. The CDR3 extends over 15 amino acids.

The chain uses TRBV5-5 and TRBJ2-7; perhaps TRBD1 as D (6 bases). Germline CDR1 SGHKS, CDR2 YYEKEE (reference sequence). This CDR3 has 15 residues. With 0 bases removed from V and 1 base from J, the gap between germline ends came to 11 bases. This chain's CDR3 is CASSLAIGQSYEQYF. The CDR3 coding sequence is TGTGCCAGCAGCTTGGCCATTGGACAGTCCTACGAGCAGTACTTC. The full variable domain, rest sourced from reference TRBV5-5 and TRBJ2-7, is DAGVTQSPTHLIKTRGQQVTLRCSPISGHKSVSWYQQVLGQGPQFIFQYYEKEERGRGNFPDRFSARQFPNYSSELNVNALLLGDSALYLCASSLAIGQSYEQYFGPGTRLTVT.